This T cell receptor beta chain was profiled in a study of regulatory and conventional T cells in RAG deficiency. Trimming shortened V by 8 bases and J by 3 bases, and 9 bases separated the two germline ends. The CDR3 is made up of 12 amino acids. The germline V gene encodes CDR1 KGHSH and CDR2 LQKENI. On this clone: Its antigen is not known.

General observations from the study: RAG-deficient patients showed markedly lower Shannon entropy and higher Simpson indices than control T-cell subsets. Omenn syndrome and CID/AS patients had roughly 100-fold fewer unique Treg TCR beta sequences, versus roughly 9.6-fold elsewhere.

The sorted conventional CD4+ T cells were CD25-low and CD127-high, with genomic DNA sequenced. Produced via immunoSEQ multiplex PCR; TCRdb's table is partial and in-frame only. The sample records some 30,000 clones, approximately 96% being singletons. This sample was also put to use in a study of regulatory T cells. That paper adds: Amplification used 52 TRBV primers and 13 TRBJ primers. Skewed V and J usage and few unique V-J pairs marked patient repertoires, most in Tregs.

This sequence joins TRBV18 and TRBJ2-3, with TRBD1 as a possible D gene (6 bases). This TCR came from a human donor in good health. The sample comprised CD25- CD4+ T cells sorted from blood. CDR3 loop: CASTGQTDTQYF. The CDR3 DNA reads TGTGCCAGCACAGGACAGACAGATACGCAGTATTTT.